The next 8 T cell receptor beta chains were all read from a single sample in a study of T cell repertoires in cytomegalovirus infection. TCRdb analysed the reads with MiXCR anew, one entry per CDR3 protein. The sample holds about 890,000 distinct CDR3 sequences, approximately 31% seen once. Their target antigens are unknown. The material sequenced was cultured CD8+ T cells from PBMCs, taken from culture after CMV antigen stimulation. All receptors derive from a human donor in good health (CMV status not recorded). Some clones in this sample may be carry-over from other donors' samples.

This clonotype was recorded many times. V gene TRBV7-9 combines with J gene TRBJ2-2, with a tentative D call TRBD1 (6 bases). This CDR3 region has 15 residues. Trimming shortened V by 5 bases and J by 4 bases, and 14 bases separated the two germline ends. Germline-derived CDR1 and CDR2 are SEHNR and FQNEAQ (reference sequence). The CDR3 DNA sequence: TGTGCCAGCAGCCCCAGGGGAGTAGGCACCGGGGAGCTGTTTTTT. This sequence encodes CASSPRGVGTGELFF.

This clonotype was observed once. This may arise from a read error, as a much more abundant clone is one base away. This chain joins TRBV5-3 and TRBJ1-4; perhaps TRBD1 as D (5 bases). TRBV5-3 is treated as an ORF (open reading frame) with a function not yet certain. The CDR3 consists of 14 residues. In DNA, the CDR3 is TGTGCCAGCACCAGTCAGGGAACGGGTGAAAAACAGTTTTTT. It yields the protein CASTSQGTGEKQFF.

The rearrangement links TRBV6-6 to TRBJ1-4; 7 nucleotides line up with TRBD1. V gave up 0 bases and J gave up 5 bases; unmatched junction bases: 6. This CDR3 is 16 amino acids long. Per germline, CDR1 MNHNY and CDR2 SVGAGI (reference sequence). The CDR3 region is CASSYSTSGQNEKLFF. CDR3 sequence (DNA): TGTGCCAGCAGTTACTCTACCTCGGGACAGAATGAAAAACTGTTTTTT.

The chain joins TRBV7-2 to TRBJ2-1; D gene unclear. Per the germline V gene, CDR1 is SGHTA and CDR2 is FQGNSA. Trimming shortened V by 5 bases and J by 2 bases, and 13 bases separated the two germline ends. The CDR3 has 15 amino acids. CDR3 nucleotides: TGTGCCAGCAGCGAGATGCGGCGCCCCTACAATGAGCAGTTCTTC. It codes for CASSEMRRPYNEQFF.

The chain is built from TRBV2 and TRBJ2-5; 11 bases map to TRBD2. The CDR3 length is 17 residues. V was pared by 10 bases and J by 6 bases, with 19 bases of the junction left unmatched. Germline-derived CDR1 and CDR2 are SNHLY and FYNNEI. CDR3 DNA sequence: TGTGCCACCTTTGAGACTAGCGGGGTTCGGGCGCAACAGACCCAGTACTTC. It encodes CATFETSGVRAQQTQYF.

The gene calls are TRBV7-9 and TRBJ2-2, with D maybe TRBD1 (5 bases). V was clipped by 5 bases and J by 4 bases, with 11 bases between them. Germline CDR1 reads SEHNR; CDR2 reads FQNEAQ (reference sequence). There are 14 residues in the CDR3. CDR3 in DNA: TGTGCCAGCAGCAATCTCAGGGCCACCGGGGAGCTGTTTTTT. Translated: CASSNLRATGELFF. The complete variable domain, with remaining parts taken from reference TRBV7-9 and TRBJ2-2, reads DTGVSQNPRHKITKRGQNVTFRCDPISEHNRLYWYRQTLGQGPEFLTYFQNEAQLEKSRLLSDRFSAERPKGSFSTLEIQRTEQGDSAMYLCASSNLRATGELFFGEGSRLTVL.

With regard to this clonotype: Mismatch with germline at one junction end may stem from a read error. CDR3 sequence (DNA): TGTGCCAGCAGTCATGGACTAGCGGGGGGTTACGTGCAGTACTTC. Its translation is CASSHGLAGGYVQYF. The rearrangement uses TRBV6-5 and TRBJ2-7, with 14 bases that match TRBD2. The CDR3 loop spans 15 amino acids. Germline-derived CDR1 and CDR2 are MNHEY and SVGAGI.

At least ten counts were recorded for this clonotype. This chain joins TRBV7-6 and TRBJ1-4; unclear D gene. This CDR3 comprises 15 residues. Germline V gene sequence: CDR1 SGHVS, CDR2 FNYEAQ. Trimming pared 5 bases from V and 8 bases from J, leaving 18 bases between. The CDR3 bases are TGTGCCAGCAGCCCGGTAAGGTCGGCCGGCGAAAAACTGTTTTTT. Translation: CASSPVRSAGEKLFF.